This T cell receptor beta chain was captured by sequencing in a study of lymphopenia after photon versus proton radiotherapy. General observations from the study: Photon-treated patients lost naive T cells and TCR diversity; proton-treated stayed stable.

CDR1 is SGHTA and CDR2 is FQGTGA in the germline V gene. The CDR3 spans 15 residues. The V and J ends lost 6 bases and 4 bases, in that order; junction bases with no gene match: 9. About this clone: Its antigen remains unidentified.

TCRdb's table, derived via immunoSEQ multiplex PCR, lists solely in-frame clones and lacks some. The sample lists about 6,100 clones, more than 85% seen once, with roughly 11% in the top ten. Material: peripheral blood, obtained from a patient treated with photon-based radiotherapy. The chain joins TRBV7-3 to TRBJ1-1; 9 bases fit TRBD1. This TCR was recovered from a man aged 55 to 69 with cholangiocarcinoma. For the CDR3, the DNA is TGTGCCAGCAGGGATACAGGGGGCCTGGGCACTGAAGCTTTCTTT. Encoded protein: CASRDTGGLGTEAFF.